This passage covers 5 T cell receptor beta chains from one sample sequenced in a study of blood T cell repertoires in COVID-19. The repertoire was sequenced with immunoSEQ multiplex PCR; TCRdb's copy has only in-frame clones and lacks some. The data hold some 130,000 clones, with about 89% observed a single time. The sample comprised peripheral blood. Receptor source: a middle-aged man with active or convalescent COVID-19.

This rearrangement joins TRBV15 to TRBJ2-3; 8 bases line up with TRBD1. CDR3 size: 14 residues. CDR1 LNHNV and CDR2 YYDKDF come from the germline V gene (reference sequence). Unmatched junction bases numbered 7, after V lost 5 bases and J lost 6 bases. Here the CDR3 reads CATSLDRARDTQYF. The CDR3 DNA follows: TGTGCCACCAGCTTGGACAGGGCGAGGGATACGCAGTATTTT.

The chain employs TRBV24-1 and TRBJ2-3, with 8 bases identical to TRBD1. The J segment lost 3 bases and the V segment lost 6 bases, leaving 4 bases of the junction unmatched. The germline CDR1 and CDR2 sequences are KGHDR and SFDVKD. The CDR3 has 14 residues. The CDR3 nucleotides are TGTGCCACCAGTAGGACAGGGACGACAGATACGCAGTATTTT. Translated: CATSRTGTTDTQYF.

The J gene is TRBJ2-2, the V gene TRBV19, with TRBD1 as a possible D gene (5 bases). The germline V gene encodes CDR1 LNHDA and CDR2 SQIVND (reference sequence). V was shortened by 5 bases and J by 2 bases, with 12 bases between the two germline ends. CDR3 length: 15 amino acids. This CDR3 reads CASSRPRVNTGELFF. As DNA, the CDR3 is TGTGCCAGTAGTCGCCCCAGGGTTAACACCGGGGAGCTGTTTTTT.

The chain couples TRBV18 to TRBJ1-5, with D possibly being TRBD1 (6 bases). The CDR3 spans 17 residues. Germline loops: CDR1 KGHSH, CDR2 LQKENI. Trimming shortened V by 2 bases and J by 4 bases, and 18 bases separated the two germline ends. The CDR3 DNA reads as TGTGCCAGCTCACCAGGGGGGGGCAGGGTACGGAATCAGCCCCAGCATTTT. This sequence encodes CASSPGGGRVRNQPQHF.

In its sample, this clone was seen a few times. The chain carries TRBV11-2 and TRBJ2-7; D possibly corresponds to TRBD1 (6 bases). Germline CDR1 SGHAT, CDR2 FQNNGV. Trimming left V 6 bases short and J 2 bases short, with 14 bases between. This CDR3 is built from 14 residues. CDR3 loop: CASRSSGTPYEQYF. The CDR3 DNA sequence: TGTGCCAGCAGAAGTTCCGGGACACCCTACGAGCAGTACTTC.